The T cell receptor beta chain described here comes from a study of T cells in Graves' hyperthyroidism and ophthalmopathy. This clonotype was recorded at least ten times. Its antigen is unknown. Study-wide results and limits: The majority of expanded thyroid clonotypes above 0.001 also appeared in blood. With a median lead of 6.5 months before onset, the model predicted ophthalmopathy.

Trimming took 3 bases from V and 4 from J, leaving 16 bases between them. In germline, CDR1 is DFQATT, CDR2 SNEGSKA (reference sequence). The CDR3 is 15 residues long. Stable Graves' hyperthyroidism meant no ophthalmopathy progression within 18 months. The CDR3 regions of TCR beta were amplified from RNA transcripts. When the TCR CDR3 underwent first-round RT-PCR, the HTBI primer set was used. TCRdb re-derived calls from the multiplex PCR reads in MiXCR, one entry per CDR3 protein. In the table there are fewer than 550,000 distinct CDR3 sequences, approximately 14% of which are singletons. The TCR comes from a woman younger than 30 with Graves' hyperthyroidism. Material for sequencing was blood. The chain uses TRBV20-1 and TRBJ2-1; D is possibly TRBD2 (6 bases). CDR3 DNA: TGCAGTGCTAGCTCCGCGGGAACCCCGTACAATGAGCAGTTCTTC. This sequence encodes CSASSAGTPYNEQFF.